This T cell receptor (beta chain) was recorded in a study of breast tumors, draining lymph nodes, adjacent tissues. General study points: Tumors had less TCR diversity than lymph nodes, more than nontumor tissue. Luminal-like breast cancer showed significantly greater tumor-nontumor repertoire similarity than basal-like breast cancer did. That most tumor T cells come from lymph nodes remained unproven.

TCRdb independently ran MiXCR on the multiplex PCR reads; one entry per CDR3 protein. The sample has approximately 11,000 distinct CDR3 sequences, roughly 35% seen once. About this clonotype: The antigen remains undetermined.

Germline CDR1 SEHNR, CDR2 FQNEAQ (reference sequence). CDR3 size: 14 residues. After removal of 5 bases from V and 3 bases from J, the junction contained 3 bases not matched to a gene. Sequenced sample: breast tumor tissue. This sequence joins TRBV7-9 and TRBJ2-5; TRBD2 aligns across 10 bases. This clonotype was sampled from a female donor with breast cancer. Some clones in this sample may be carry-over from other donors' samples. CDR3 nucleotides: TGTGCCAGCAGCCTCGGACTAGCGGAAGAGACCCAGTACTTC. Translated: CASSLGLAEETQYF.